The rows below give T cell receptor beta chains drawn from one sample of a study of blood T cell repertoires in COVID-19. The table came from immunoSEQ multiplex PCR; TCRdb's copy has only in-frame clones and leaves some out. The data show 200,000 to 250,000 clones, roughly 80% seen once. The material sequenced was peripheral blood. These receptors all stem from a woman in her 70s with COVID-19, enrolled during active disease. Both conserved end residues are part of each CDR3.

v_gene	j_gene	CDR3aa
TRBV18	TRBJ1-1	CASSPPQGIEAFF
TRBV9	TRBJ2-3	CASSAEGTDTQYF
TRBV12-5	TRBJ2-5	CASGLGQGAGETQYF
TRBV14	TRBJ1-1	CASSPLGTEKGAFF
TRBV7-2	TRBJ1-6	CASSSGRGQANSPLHF
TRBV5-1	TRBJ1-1	CASSSEGTSNTEAFF
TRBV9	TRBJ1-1	CASSVDLMNTEAFF
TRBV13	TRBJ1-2	CASSPQGDGYTF
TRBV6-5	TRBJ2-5	CASILTGLETQYF
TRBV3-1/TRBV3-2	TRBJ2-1	CASSQDQQRLASSNEQFF
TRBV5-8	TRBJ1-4	CASSPGQGALSGEKLFF
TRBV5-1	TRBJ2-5	CASSTGLAGAGETQYF
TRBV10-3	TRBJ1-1	CAISEPGQLPTEAFF
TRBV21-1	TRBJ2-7	CASSKVGPNLREQYF
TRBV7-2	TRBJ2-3	CASSSTGKTDTQYF
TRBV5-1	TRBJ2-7	CASSMGQGNEQYF
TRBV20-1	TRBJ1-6	CSGSSGGDLLHF
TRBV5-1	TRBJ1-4	CASSSTGSIEKLFF
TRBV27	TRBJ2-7	CASSPPGGAIMGKYF
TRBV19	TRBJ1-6	CASSPTGKGSPLHF
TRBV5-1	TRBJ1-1	CASSSRDRGTEAFF
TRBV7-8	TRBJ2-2	CASSSVGGNLAGELFF
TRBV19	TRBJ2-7	CASSITLSSGSSYEQYF
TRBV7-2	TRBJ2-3	CASSFPQASTDTQYF
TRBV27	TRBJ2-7	CASSFVLAGGPRKQYF
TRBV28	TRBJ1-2	CASSWGQSNYGYTF
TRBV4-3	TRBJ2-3	CASSQDRGLAGGIITDTQYF
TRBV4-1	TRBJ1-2	CASSLYREGDGYTF
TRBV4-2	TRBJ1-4	CASSQDLGRVGGVRDEKLFF
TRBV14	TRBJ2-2	CASSQVTGLNTGELFF
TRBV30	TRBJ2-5	CAWSNGLQETQYF
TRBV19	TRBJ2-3	CASSDRGTDTQYF
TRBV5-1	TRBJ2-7	CASSLELAGGPGEQYF
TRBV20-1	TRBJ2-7	CSASGSGTSATYEQYF
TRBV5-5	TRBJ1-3	CASSRRGGETIYF
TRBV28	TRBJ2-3	CSTALNTDTQYF
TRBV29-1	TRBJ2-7	CSAQKNTASKQYF
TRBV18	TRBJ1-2	CASSPDARGDYGYTF
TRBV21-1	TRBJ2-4	CASSKEKGLAKNIQYF